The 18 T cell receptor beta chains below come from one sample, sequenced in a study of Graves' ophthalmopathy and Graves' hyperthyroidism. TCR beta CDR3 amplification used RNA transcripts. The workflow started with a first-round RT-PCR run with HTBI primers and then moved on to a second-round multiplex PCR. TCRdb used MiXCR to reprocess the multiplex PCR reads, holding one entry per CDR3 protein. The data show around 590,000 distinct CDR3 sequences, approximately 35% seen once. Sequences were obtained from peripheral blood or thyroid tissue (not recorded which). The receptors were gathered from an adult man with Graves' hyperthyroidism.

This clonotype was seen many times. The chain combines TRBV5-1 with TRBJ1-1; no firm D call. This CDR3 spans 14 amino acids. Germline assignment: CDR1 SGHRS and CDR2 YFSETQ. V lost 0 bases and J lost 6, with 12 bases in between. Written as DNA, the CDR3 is TGCGCCAGCAGCTTGGAACCACAAGGATCTGAAGCTTTCTTT. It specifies CASSLEPQGSEAFF.

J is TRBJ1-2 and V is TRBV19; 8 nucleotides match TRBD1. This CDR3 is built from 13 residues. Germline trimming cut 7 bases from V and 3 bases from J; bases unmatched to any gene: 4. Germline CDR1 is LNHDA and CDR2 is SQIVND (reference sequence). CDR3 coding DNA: TGTGCCAGTATGGACAGGGATGACTATGGCTACACCTTC. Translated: CASMDRDDYGYTF. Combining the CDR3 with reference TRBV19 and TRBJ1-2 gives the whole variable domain DGGITQSPKYLFRKEGQNVTLSCEQNLNHDAMYWYRQDPGQGLRLIYYSQIVNDFQKGDIAEGYSVSREKKESFPLTVTSAQKNPTAFYLCASMDRDDYGYTFGSGTRLTVV.

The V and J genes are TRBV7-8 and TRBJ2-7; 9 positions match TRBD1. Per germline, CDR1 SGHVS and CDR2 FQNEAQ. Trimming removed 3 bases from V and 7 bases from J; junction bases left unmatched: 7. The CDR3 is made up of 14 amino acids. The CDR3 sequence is CASSFWTGDNEQYF. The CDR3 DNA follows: TGTGCCAGCAGCTTTTGGACAGGGGACAATGAGCAGTACTTC.

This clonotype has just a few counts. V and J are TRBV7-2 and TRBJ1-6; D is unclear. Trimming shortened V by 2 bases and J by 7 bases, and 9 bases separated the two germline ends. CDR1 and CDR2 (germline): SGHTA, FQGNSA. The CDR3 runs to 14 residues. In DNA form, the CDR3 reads TGTGCCAGCAGCTTACTCCAGGCCAATTCACCCCTCCACTTT. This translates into CASSLLQANSPLHF. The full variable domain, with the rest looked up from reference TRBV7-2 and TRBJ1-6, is GAGVSQSPSNKVTEKGKDVELRCDPISGHTALYWYRQSLGQGLEFLIYFQGNSAPDKSGLPSDRFSAERTGGSVSTLTIQRTQQEDSAVYLCASSLLQANSPLHFGNGTRLTVT.

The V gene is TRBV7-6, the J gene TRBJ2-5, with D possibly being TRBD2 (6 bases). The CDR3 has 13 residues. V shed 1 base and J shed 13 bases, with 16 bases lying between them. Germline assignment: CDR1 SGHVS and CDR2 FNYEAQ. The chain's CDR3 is CASSLGGRRDPYF. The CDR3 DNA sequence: TGTGCCAGCAGCTTAGGAGGTCGGAGGGACCCGTACTTC.

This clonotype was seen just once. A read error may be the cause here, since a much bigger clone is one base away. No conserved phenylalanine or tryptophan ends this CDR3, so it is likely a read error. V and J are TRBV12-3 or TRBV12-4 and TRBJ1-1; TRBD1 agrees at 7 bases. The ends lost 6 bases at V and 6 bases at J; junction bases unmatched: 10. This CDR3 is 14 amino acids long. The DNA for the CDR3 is TGTGCCAGCAGACAGACAGGGAGGGATCCTGAAGCTTTCCTT. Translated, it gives CASRQTGRDPEAFL.

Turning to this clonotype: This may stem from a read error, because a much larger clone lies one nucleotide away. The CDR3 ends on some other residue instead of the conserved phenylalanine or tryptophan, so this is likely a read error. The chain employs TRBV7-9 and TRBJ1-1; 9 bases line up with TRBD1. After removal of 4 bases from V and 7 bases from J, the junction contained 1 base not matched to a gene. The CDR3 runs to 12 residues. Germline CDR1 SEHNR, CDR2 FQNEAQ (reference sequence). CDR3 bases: TGTGCCAGCAGCTGGGACAGGGTTGAAGCTTTCCTT. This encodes CASSWDRVEAFL.

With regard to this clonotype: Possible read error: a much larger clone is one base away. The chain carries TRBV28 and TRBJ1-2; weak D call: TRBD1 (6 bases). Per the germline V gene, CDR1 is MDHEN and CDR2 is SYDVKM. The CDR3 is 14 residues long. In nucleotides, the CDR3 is TGTGCCAGCAGTCGGACAGAAGCTAACTGTGGCTACACCTTC. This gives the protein CASSRTEANCGYTF.

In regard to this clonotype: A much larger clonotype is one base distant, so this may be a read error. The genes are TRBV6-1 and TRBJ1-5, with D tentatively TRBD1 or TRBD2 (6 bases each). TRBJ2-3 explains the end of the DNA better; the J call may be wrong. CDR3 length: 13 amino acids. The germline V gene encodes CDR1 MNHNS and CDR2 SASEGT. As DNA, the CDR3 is TGTGCCAGCAAGCTGACGGTCACGGGGGCCCAGTATTTT. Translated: CASKLTVTGAQYF.

Here the CDR3 reads CASSYGPWGSYEQYF. CDR3 in DNA: TGTGCCAGCAGTTACGGGCCCTGGGGGTCCTACGAGCAGTACTTC. This sequence joins TRBV12-3 or TRBV12-4 and TRBJ2-7; D may be TRBD1 or TRBD2 (5 bases each). There are 15 residues in the CDR3. Trimming pared 4 bases from V and 1 base from J, leaving 14 bases between.

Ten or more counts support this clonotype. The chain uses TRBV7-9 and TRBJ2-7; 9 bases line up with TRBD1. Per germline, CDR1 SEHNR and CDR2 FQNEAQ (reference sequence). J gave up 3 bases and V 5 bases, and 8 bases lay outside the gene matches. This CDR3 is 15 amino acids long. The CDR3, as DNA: TGTGCCAGCAGCCCACCGGGACAGGGAAGCTACGAGCAGTACTTC. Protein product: CASSPPGQGSYEQYF.

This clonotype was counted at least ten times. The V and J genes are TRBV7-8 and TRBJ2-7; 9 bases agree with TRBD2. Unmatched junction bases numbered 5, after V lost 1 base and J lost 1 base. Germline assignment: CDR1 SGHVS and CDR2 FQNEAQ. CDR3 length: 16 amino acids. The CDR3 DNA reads TGTGCCAGCAGCTTAGAGCAGCGGGAGGTTTCCTACGAGCAGTACTTC. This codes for CASSLEQREVSYEQYF.

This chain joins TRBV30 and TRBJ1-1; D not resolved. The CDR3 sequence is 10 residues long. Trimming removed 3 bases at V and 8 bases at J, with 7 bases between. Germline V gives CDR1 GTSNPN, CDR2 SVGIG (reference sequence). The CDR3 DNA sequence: TGTGCCTGGAGAGAGAGGGAAGCTTTCTTT. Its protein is CAWREREAFF.

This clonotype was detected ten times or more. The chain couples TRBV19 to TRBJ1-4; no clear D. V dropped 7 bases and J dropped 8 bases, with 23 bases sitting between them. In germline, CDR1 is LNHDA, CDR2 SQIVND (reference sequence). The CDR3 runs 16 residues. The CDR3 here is CASTTIASGGEEKLFF. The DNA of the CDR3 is TGTGCCAGTACCACAATCGCGTCTGGCGGCGAAGAAAAACTGTTTTTT.

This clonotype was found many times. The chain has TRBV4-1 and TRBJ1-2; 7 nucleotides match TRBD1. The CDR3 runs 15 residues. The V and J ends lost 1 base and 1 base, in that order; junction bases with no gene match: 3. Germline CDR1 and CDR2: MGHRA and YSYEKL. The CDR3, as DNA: TGCGCCAGCAGCCAAGGACAGGGAAATAACTATGGCTACACCTTC. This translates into CASSQGQGNNYGYTF.

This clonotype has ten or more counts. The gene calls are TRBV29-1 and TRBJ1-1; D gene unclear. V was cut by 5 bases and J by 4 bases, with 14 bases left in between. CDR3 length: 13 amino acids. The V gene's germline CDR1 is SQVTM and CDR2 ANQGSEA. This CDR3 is CSVTVVVSTEAFF. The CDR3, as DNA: TGCAGCGTTACGGTGGTGGTTAGCACTGAAGCTTTCTTT. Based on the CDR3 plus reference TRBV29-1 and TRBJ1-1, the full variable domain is SAVISQKPSRDICQRGTSLTIQCQVDSQVTMMFWYRQQPGQSLTLIATANQGSEATYESGFVIDKFPISRPNLTFSTLTVSNMSPEDSSIYLCSVTVVVSTEAFFGQGTRLTVV.

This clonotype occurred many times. The CDR3 here is CASIGTGGNGNQPQHF. CDR3 in DNA: TGTGCCAGCATCGGGACAGGGGGAAATGGCAATCAGCCCCAGCATTTT. The genes are TRBV6-1 and TRBJ1-5; TRBD1 matches 11 bases. The CDR3 length is 16 residues. The V segment lost 7 bases and the J segment 2 bases; nucleotides outside the gene matches: 7. Germline CDR1 is MNHNS and CDR2 is SASEGT.

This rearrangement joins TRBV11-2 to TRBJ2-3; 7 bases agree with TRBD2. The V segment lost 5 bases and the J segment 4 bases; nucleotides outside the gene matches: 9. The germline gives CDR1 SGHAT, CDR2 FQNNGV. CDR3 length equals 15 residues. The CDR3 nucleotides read TGTGCCAGCAGCCCTAGACTAGCAGACCCAGATACGCAGTATTTT. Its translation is CASSPRLADPDTQYF. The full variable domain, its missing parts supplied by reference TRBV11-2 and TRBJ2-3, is EAGVAQSPRYKIIEKRQSVAFWCNPISGHATLYWYQQILGQGPKLLIQFQNNGVVDDSQLPKDRFSAERLKGVDSTLKIQPAKLEDSAVYLCASSPRLADPDTQYFGPGTRLTVL.